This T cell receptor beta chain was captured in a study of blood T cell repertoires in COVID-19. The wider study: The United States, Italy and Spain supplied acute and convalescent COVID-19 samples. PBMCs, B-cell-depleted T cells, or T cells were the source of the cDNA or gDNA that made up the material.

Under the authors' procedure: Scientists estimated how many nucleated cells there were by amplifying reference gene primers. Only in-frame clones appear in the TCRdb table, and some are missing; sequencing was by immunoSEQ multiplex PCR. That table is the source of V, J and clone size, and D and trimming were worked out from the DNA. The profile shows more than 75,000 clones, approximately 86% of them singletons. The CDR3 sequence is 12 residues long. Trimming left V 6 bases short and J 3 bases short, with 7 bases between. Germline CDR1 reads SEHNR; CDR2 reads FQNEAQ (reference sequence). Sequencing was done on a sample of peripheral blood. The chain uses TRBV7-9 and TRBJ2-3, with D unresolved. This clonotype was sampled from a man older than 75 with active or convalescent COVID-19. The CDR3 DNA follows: TGTGCCAGCAGTCGAGCGACAGATACGCAGTATTTT. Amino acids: CASSRATDTQYF.